Detailed here is one T cell receptor (beta chain). The antigen remains unidentified. This entry belongs to a study of cytomegalovirus exposure and HLA in healthy donors. Study-wide points: It was shown in a later analysis that HLA-associated TCR beta chains were more clonally expanded than other, equally common chains.

V shed 5 bases and J shed 0 bases, with 15 bases lying between them. Germline CDR1 SGHRS, CDR2 YFSETQ. The CDR3 totals 15 residues. With 60 Vbeta and 13 Jbeta primers, the PCR was carried out. Sequencing used immunoSEQ multiplex PCR; TCRdb keeps in-frame clones, though not all of them. The sample contains approximately 150,000 clones, about four fifths of which appear only once. The sequence derives from a young woman in good health and CMV-seropositive. The chain uses TRBV5-1 and TRBJ2-7; D unclear. Sequencing input: PBMCs. The CDR3 protein is CASRLGADYSYEQYF. CDR3 nucleotide sequence: TGCGCCAGCAGGCTGGGTGCGGATTACTCCTACGAGCAGTACTTC.